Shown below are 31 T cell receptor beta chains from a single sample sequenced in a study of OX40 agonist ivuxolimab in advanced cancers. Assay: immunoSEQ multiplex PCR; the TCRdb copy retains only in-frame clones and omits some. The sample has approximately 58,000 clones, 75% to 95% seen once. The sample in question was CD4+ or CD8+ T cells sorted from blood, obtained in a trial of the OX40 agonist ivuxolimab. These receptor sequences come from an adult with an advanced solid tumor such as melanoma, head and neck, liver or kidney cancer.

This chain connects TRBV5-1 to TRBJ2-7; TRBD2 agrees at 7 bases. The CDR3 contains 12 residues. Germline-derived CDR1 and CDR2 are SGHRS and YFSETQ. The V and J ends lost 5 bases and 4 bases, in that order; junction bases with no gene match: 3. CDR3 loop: CASRGGSYEQYF. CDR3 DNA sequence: TGCGCCAGCAGGGGGGGGAGTTACGAGCAGTACTTC.

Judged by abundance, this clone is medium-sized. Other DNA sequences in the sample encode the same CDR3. The CDR3: CASREGPAYNEQFF. The CDR3, as DNA: TGCGCCAGCAGGGAAGGGCCTGCCTACAATGAGCAGTTCTTC. The chain has TRBV4-1 and TRBJ2-1, with no clear D. Trimming stripped 6 bases from V and 2 bases from J, with 11 bases between. This CDR3 spans 14 amino acids. CDR1 and CDR2 from the germline V gene are MGHRA and YSYEKL.

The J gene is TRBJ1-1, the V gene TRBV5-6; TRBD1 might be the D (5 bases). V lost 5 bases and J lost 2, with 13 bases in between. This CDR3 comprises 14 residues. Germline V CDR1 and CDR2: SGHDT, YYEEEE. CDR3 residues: CASRGALTNTEAFF. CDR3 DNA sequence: TGTGCCAGCAGAGGGGCCCTTACCAACACTGAAGCTTTCTTT.

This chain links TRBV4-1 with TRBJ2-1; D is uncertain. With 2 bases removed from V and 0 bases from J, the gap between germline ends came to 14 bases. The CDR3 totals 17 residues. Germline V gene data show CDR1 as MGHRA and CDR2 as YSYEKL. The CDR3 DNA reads TGCGCCAGCAGCCAAACCATAGCCACCGGCTCCTACAATGAGCAGTTCTTC. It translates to CASSQTIATGSYNEQFF.

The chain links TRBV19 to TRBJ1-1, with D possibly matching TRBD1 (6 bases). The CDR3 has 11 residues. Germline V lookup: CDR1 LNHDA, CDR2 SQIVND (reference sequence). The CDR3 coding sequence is TGTGCGACTTCAAGGGGGGCTGAAGCTTTCTTT. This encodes CATSRGAEAFF.

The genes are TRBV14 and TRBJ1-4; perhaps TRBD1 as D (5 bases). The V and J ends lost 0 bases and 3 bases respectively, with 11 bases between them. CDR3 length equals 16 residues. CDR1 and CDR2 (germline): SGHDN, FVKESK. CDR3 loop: CASSQDVGTANEKLFF. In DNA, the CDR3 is TGTGCCAGCAGCCAAGATGTAGGGACGGCTAATGAAAAACTGTTTTTT.

CDR3 DNA: TGTGCCAGCAGCTCAGAGTTAGCGGTTTTTTCTAGCACAGATACGCAGTATTTT. Translated: CASSSELAVFSSTDTQYF. The chain carries TRBV7-9 and TRBJ2-3; D is perhaps TRBD2 (6 bases). V was cut by 4 bases and J by 0 bases, with 20 bases left in between. CDR3 length: 18 residues. The germline CDR1 and CDR2 sequences are SEHNR and FQNEAQ (reference sequence).

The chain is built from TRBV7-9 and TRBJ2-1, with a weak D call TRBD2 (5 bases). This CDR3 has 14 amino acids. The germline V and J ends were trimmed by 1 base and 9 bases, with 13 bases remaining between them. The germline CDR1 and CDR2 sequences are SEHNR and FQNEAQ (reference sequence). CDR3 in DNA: TGTGCCAGCAGCTTAGGGACTCGTGGTCGTGAGCAGTTCTTC. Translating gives CASSLGTRGREQFF.

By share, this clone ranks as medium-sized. The CDR3 region is CASRSTGGYTEQYF. The CDR3 DNA is TGTGCCAGCAGAAGCACAGGGGGTTACACCGAGCAGTACTTC. This sequence joins TRBV27 and TRBJ2-7; 8 bases agree with TRBD1. Germline CDR1 MNHEY, CDR2 SMNVEV (reference sequence). The CDR3 runs to 14 residues. The J segment lost 6 bases and the V segment lost 6 bases, leaving 10 bases of the junction unmatched.

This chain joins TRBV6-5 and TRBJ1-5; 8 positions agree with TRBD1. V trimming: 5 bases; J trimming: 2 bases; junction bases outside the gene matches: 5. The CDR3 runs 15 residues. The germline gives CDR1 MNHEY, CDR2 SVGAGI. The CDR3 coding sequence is TGTGCCAGCAGTCCCGGGACAGGAGGCAATCAGCCCCAGCATTTT. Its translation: CASSPGTGGNQPQHF.

The CDR3 sequence: CASSIDGTAVEQYF. DNA for the CDR3: TGTGCCAGTAGTATAGACGGGACAGCTGTCGAGCAGTACTTC. The chain employs TRBV19 and TRBJ2-7; 7 nucleotides line up with TRBD1. Germline V gives CDR1 LNHDA, CDR2 SQIVND (reference sequence). Trimming removed 0 bases from V and 6 bases from J; junction bases left unmatched: 5. This CDR3 contains 14 residues. Variable domain in full (rest from reference TRBV19 and TRBJ2-7): DGGITQSPKYLFRKEGQNVTLSCEQNLNHDAMYWYRQDPGQGLRLIYYSQIVNDFQKGDIAEGYSVSREKKESFPLTVTSAQKNPTAFYLCASSIDGTAVEQYFGPGTRLTVT.

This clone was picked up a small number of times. CDR3 nucleotide sequence: TGTGCCAGCAGCCCAGAGTTAGCGGGAGGGACAGATACGCAGTATTTT. It translates to CASSPELAGGTDTQYF. The chain combines TRBV4-2 with TRBJ2-3, with 11 bases aligning to TRBD2. The ends lost 4 bases at V and 3 bases at J; junction bases unmatched: 6. Germline V gene sequence: CDR1 LGHNA, CDR2 YNFKEQ. The CDR3 sequence is 16 residues long.

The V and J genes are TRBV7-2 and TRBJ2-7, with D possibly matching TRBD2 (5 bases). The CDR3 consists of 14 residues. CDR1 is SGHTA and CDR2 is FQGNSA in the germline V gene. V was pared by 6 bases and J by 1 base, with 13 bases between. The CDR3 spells CASSWWETSYEQYF. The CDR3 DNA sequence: TGTGCCAGCAGTTGGTGGGAGACATCCTACGAGCAGTACTTC.

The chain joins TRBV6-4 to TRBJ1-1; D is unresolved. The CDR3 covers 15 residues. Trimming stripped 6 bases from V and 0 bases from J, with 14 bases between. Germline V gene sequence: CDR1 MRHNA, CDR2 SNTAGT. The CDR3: CASRSSTDVNTEAFF. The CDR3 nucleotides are TGTGCCAGCAGATCATCGACGGACGTGAACACTGAAGCTTTCTTT.

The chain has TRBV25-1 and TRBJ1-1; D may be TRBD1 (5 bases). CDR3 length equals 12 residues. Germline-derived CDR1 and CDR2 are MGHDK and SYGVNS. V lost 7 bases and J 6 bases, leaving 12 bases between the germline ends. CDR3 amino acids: CASMLGVSEAFF. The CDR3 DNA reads TGTGCCAGCATGTTAGGGGTTTCTGAAGCTTTCTTT.

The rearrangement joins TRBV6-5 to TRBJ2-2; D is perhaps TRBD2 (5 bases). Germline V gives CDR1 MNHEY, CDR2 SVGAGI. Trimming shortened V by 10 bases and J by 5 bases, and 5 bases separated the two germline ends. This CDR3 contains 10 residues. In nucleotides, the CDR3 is TGTGCCACGGGGACCGGGGAGCTGTTTTTT. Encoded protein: CATGTGELFF.

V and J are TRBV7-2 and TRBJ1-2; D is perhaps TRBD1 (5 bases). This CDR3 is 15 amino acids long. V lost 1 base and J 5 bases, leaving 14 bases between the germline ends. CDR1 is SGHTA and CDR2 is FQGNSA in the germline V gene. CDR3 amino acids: CASSLVGAPTYGYTF. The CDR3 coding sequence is TGTGCCAGCAGCTTAGTAGGGGCGCCAACATATGGCTACACCTTC.

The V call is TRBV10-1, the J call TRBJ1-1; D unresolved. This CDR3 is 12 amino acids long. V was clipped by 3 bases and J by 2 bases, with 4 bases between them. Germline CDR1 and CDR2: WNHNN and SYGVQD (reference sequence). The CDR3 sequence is CASSDRNTEAFF. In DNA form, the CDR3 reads TGCGCCAGCAGTGACCGAAACACTGAAGCTTTCTTT.

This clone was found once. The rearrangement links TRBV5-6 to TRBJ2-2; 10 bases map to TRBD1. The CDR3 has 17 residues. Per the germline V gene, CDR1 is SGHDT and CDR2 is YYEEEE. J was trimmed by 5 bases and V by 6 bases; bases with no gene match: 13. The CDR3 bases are TGTGCCAGCACCCCCGACCGACAGGGGGCGGGGACCGGGGAGCTGTTTTTT. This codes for CASTPDRQGAGTGELFF.

The CDR3 here is CASSQQKGLDTEAFF. CDR3 sequence (DNA): TGCGCCAGCAGCCAACAGAAGGGATTGGACACTGAAGCTTTCTTT. The chain joins TRBV4-1 to TRBJ1-1; D ambiguous. V was pared by 2 bases and J by 3 bases, with 13 bases between. The CDR3 runs to 15 residues. From germline, CDR1 is MGHRA and CDR2 YSYEKL.

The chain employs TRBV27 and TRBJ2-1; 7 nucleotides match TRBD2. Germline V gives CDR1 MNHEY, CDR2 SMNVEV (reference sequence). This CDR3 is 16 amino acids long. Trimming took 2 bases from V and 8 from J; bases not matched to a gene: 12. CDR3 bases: TGTGCCAGCAGTTTACTTAGCGGGCGGACCCTGGATGAGCAGTTCTTC. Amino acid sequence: CASSLLSGRTLDEQFF.

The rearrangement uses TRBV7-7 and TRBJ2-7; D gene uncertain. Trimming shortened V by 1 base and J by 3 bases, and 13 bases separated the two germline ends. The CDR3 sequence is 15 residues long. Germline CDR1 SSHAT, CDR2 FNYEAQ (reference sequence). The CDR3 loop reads CASSLGLGESYEQYF. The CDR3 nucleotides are TGTGCCAGCAGCTTAGGTTTGGGCGAGAGCTACGAGCAGTACTTC. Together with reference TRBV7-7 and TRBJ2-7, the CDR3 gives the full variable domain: GAGVSQSPRYKVTKRGQDVTLRCDPISSHATLYWYQQALGQGPEFLTYFNYEAQPDKSGLPSDRFSAERPEGSISTLTIQRTEQRDSAMYRCASSLGLGESYEQYFGPGTRLTVT.

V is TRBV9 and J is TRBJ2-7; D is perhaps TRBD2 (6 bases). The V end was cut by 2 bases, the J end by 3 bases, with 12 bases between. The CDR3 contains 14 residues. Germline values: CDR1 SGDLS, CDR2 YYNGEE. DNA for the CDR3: TGTGCCAGCAGCGTGAGCGGGTCCCTCTACGAGCAGTACTTC. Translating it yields CASSVSGSLYEQYF.

The CDR3 DNA is TGCAGCGTTGGTACAGGGAGCTATGGCTACACCTTC. The encoded protein is CSVGTGSYGYTF. The rearrangement uses TRBV29-1 and TRBJ1-2, with D perhaps matching TRBD1 (6 bases). V was clipped by 4 bases and J by 4 bases, with 10 bases between them. CDR3 size: 12 residues. Germline-derived CDR1 and CDR2 are SQVTM and ANQGSEA.

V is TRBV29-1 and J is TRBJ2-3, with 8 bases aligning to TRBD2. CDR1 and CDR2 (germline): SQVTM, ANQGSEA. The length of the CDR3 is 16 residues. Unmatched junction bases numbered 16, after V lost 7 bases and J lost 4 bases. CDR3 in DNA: TGCAGCGGTCTCTCGGGCTCGGGGGGGGCCGCAGATACGCAGTATTTT. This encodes CSGLSGSGGAADTQYF.

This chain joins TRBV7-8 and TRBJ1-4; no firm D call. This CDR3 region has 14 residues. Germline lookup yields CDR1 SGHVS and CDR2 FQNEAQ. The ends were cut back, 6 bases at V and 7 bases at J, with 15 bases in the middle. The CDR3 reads CASSPDPGGEKLFF. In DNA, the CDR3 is TGTGCCAGCAGTCCCGACCCCGGAGGTGAAAAACTGTTTTTT.

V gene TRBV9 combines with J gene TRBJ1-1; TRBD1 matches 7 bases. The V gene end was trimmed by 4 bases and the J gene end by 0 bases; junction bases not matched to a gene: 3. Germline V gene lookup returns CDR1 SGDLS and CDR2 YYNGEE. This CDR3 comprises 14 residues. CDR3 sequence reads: CASSTGTVNTEAFF. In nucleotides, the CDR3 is TGTGCCAGCAGCACCGGGACAGTGAACACTGAAGCTTTCTTT.

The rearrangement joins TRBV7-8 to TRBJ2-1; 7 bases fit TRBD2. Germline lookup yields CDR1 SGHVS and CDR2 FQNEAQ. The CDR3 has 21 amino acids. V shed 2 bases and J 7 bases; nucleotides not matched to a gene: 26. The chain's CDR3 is CASSLSVGVRTGGSFGNEQFF. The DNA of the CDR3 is TGTGCCAGCAGCTTAAGTGTCGGGGTGCGGACTGGCGGGAGTTTTGGTAATGAGCAGTTCTTC.

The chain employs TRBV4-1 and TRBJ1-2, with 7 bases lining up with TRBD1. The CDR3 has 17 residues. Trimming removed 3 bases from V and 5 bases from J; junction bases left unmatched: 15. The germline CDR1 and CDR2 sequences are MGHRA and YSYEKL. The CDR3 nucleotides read TGCGCCAGCAGCCATATCACAGGGGTGGGGGAATCTTATGGCTACACCTTC. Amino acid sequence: CASSHITGVGESYGYTF.

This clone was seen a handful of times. The CDR3 nucleotides read TGTGCCAGCAGCTTAGCCCTGGGGGATGAAAAACTGTTTTTT. Amino acids: CASSLALGDEKLFF. The rearrangement joins TRBV7-9 to TRBJ1-4; D might be TRBD1 (5 bases). V was trimmed by 0 bases and J by 6 bases, leaving 8 bases between them. Germline V gives CDR1 SEHNR, CDR2 FQNEAQ (reference sequence). This CDR3 is 14 amino acids long.

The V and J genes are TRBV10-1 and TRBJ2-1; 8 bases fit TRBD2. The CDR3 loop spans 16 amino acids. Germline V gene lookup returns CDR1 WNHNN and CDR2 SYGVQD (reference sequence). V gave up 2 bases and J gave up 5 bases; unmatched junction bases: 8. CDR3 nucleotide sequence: TGCGCCAGCAGTGAGGGGGGCGGGAGGACCGACAATGAGCAGTTCTTC. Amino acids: CASSEGGGRTDNEQFF.